Listed below are T cell receptor beta chains from one sample, sequenced in a study of blood T cells in healthy people across ages. TCRdb fed the 5' RACE reads into MiXCR, producing one record per CDR3 protein. The sample shows 750,000 to 950,000 distinct CDR3 sequences, around a quarter of them seen only once. The same sample was also used in a study of T cells of mothers and their children.

The sequencing input was blood. These receptors were obtained from a boy aged 5-17 years in good health. Each CDR3 is given with its conserved first and last residue. Each record gives: J gene, clone size, D gene, V gene, CDR3 DNA, CDR3 protein. The D gene is left open where the match is weak. Expanded clones get a size class; other rows say once, few or many, or leave the size out.

J: TRBJ2-5; size: few; D: -; V: TRBV7-2; DNA: TGTGCCAGCAGCTTAGCGCTCTGGGGCGGGACAGAGACCCAGTACTTC; CDR3: CASSLALWGGTETQYF
J: TRBJ2-1; size: few; D: -; V: TRBV12-3/TRBV12-4; DNA: TGTGCCAGCAGTTTATCTGTGAACCCCAATGAGCAGTTCTTC; CDR3: CASSLSVNPNEQFF
J: TRBJ1-4; size: -; D: -; V: TRBV29-1; DNA: TGCAGCGTTGCGGATGACTGGGTGACTAATGAAAAACTGTTTTTT; CDR3: CSVADDWVTNEKLFF
J: TRBJ2-2; size: few; D: TRBD1; V: TRBV25-1; DNA: TGTGCCAGCAGCTTGGTACAGGGGGCTGAAGTCGGGGAGCTGTTTTTT; CDR3: CASSLVQGAEVGELFF
J: TRBJ1-2; size: -; D: -; V: TRBV2; DNA: TGTGCCAGCAGTCAAATGAGGGAGAGATCTGGCTACACCTTC; CDR3: CASSQMRERSGYTF
J: TRBJ1-1; size: -; D: -; V: TRBV29-1; DNA: TGCAGCGTTGCGGGAGCGGCTGCTGAAGCTTTCTTT; CDR3: CSVAGAAAEAFF
J: TRBJ2-7; size: few; D: TRBD2; V: TRBV6-5; DNA: TGTGCCAGCACCTATTCTAGCGGGGGACTCTACGAGCAGTACTTC; CDR3: CASTYSSGGLYEQYF
J: TRBJ1-4; size: once; D: -; V: TRBV30; DNA: TGTGCCTGGAGTGTACAGGGAGGAAGAAATGAAAAACTGTTTTTT; CDR3: CAWSVQGGRNEKLFF
J: TRBJ2-3; size: -; D: -; V: TRBV9; DNA: TGTGCCAGCAGCGCTGAAGGGACGGGGGGCGCAGATACGCAGTATTTT; CDR3: CASSAEGTGGADTQYF
J: TRBJ2-3; size: -; D: -; V: TRBV5-1; DNA: TGCGCCAGCAGCTTGGACCGCACAGATACGCAGTATTTT; CDR3: CASSLDRTDTQYF
J: TRBJ2-7; size: few; D: -; V: TRBV6-1; DNA: TGTGCCAGCAGTTATAACAGGGTGTTCAACGAGCAGTACTTC; CDR3: CASSYNRVFNEQYF
J: TRBJ2-7; size: few; D: TRBD1; V: TRBV3-1; DNA: TGTGCCAGCAGCCAGGTCGGGACAGGGGTCTACGAGCAGTACTTC; CDR3: CASSQVGTGVYEQYF
J: TRBJ2-6; size: few; D: -; V: TRBV29-1; DNA: TGCAGCGTTGGACAGGTCTCTGGGGCCAACGTCCTGACTTTC; CDR3: CSVGQVSGANVLTF
J: TRBJ2-6; size: -; D: -; V: TRBV7-2; DNA: TGTGCCAGCAGCTTGCGGGACAGAGATCCTGGGGCCAACGTCCTGACTTTC; CDR3: CASSLRDRDPGANVLTF
J: TRBJ2-7; size: -; D: TRBD2; V: TRBV11-2; DNA: TGTGCCAGCAGCTTAGGGACTAGCGGCCTCTACGAGCAGTACTTC; CDR3: CASSLGTSGLYEQYF
J: TRBJ2-5; size: -; D: -; V: TRBV10-3; DNA: TGTGCCGTCGGGGGCAGGGCAAGGGAGACCCAGTACTTC; CDR3: CAVGGRARETQYF
J: TRBJ1-1; size: many; D: -; V: TRBV2; DNA: TGTGCCAGCAGTGAAGCTGGACGGACTGAAGCTTTCTTT; CDR3: CASSEAGRTEAFF
J: TRBJ2-5; size: few; D: TRBD2; V: TRBV10-1; DNA: TGCGCCAGCAGTGATTCTAGCGGGGGGAGAGCTGAGCAGCTCTTC; CDR3: CASSDSSGGRAEQLF
J: TRBJ1-3; size: -; D: TRBD1; V: TRBV6-5; DNA: TGTGCCAGCAGTTACTCGACAGGGGGTCCTGGAAACACCATATATTTT; CDR3: CASSYSTGGPGNTIYF
J: TRBJ1-4; size: few; D: -; V: TRBV6-5; DNA: TGTGCCAGCAGTTACTCGATCAGGCAAACACGAAGAGCAACTAATGAAAAACTGTTTTTT; CDR3: CASSYSIRQTRRATNEKLFF
J: TRBJ1-2; size: -; D: -; V: TRBV5-1; DNA: TGCGCCAGCAGCGAAAATGGGGGGCCTGGGCCAGGCTACACCTTC; CDR3: CASSENGGPGPGYTF
J: TRBJ2-1; size: -; D: TRBD2; V: TRBV29-1; DNA: TGCAGCGTTCTCGGCCTAGCGGGGGGTACGAGCTCCTACAATGAGCAGTTCTTC; CDR3: CSVLGLAGGTSSYNEQFF
J: TRBJ2-2; size: -; D: -; V: TRBV6-1; DNA: TGTGCCAGCAAAGGAGTCCAGGGAGCGAACACCGGGGAGCTGTTTTTT; CDR3: CASKGVQGANTGELFF
J: TRBJ2-2; size: few; D: -; V: TRBV20-1; DNA: TGCAGTGCTATAAACGTGAACACCGGGGAGCTGTTTTTT; CDR3: CSAINVNTGELFF
J: TRBJ2-3; size: few; D: TRBD2; V: TRBV5-1; DNA: TGCGCCAGCAGCATTACTAGCGGGGGGAGCACAGATACGCAGTATTTT; CDR3: CASSITSGGSTDTQYF
J: TRBJ2-1; size: few; D: TRBD2; V: TRBV19; DNA: TGTGCCAGTATACCTAGCGGGGGGATCAATGAGCAGTTCTTC; CDR3: CASIPSGGINEQFF